This TCR beta chain was documented in a study of T-cell memory formation after mild COVID-19. MiXCR, applied by TCRdb to the 5' RACE reads, yields one record per CDR3 protein. Here the sample spans more than 300,000 distinct CDR3 sequences, less than 25% being singletons. The CDR3 is 13 residues long. Trimming took 2 bases from V and 7 from J, leaving 10 bases between them. The chain carries TRBV12-3 or TRBV12-4 and TRBJ2-3; D is unresolved. This clonotype was sampled from a man younger than 30 who had mild COVID-19 (a few samples of this study predate the infection). Cell type and time point are not known. Input material: PBMCs or a T cell subset sorted from them (not recorded which). CDR3 residues: CASSLLAIHTQYF. The CDR3 DNA is TGTGCCAGCAGTTTACTGGCAATTCATACGCAGTATTTT.